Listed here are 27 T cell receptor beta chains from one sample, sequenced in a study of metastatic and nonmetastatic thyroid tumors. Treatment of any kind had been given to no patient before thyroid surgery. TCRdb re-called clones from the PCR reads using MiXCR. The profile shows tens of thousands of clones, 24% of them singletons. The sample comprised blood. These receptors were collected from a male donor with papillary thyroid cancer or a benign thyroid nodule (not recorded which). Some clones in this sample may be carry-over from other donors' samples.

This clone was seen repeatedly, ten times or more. The CDR3 sequence: CASSPDSSTDTQYF. The CDR3 bases are TGTGCCAGCTCCCCTGACAGCAGCACAGATACGCAGTATTTT. This chain connects TRBV18 to TRBJ2-3; tentatively, D is TRBD1 (5 bases). The CDR3 consists of 14 residues. Germline loops: CDR1 KGHSH, CDR2 LQKENI. V was clipped by 6 bases and J by 0 bases, with 10 bases between them.

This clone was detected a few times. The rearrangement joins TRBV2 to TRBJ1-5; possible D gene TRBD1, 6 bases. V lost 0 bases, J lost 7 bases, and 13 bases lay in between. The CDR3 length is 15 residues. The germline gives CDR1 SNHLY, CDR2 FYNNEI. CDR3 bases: TGTGCCAGCAGTGAAGCCCAGGGGAGAGGCCAGCCCCAGCATTTT. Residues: CASSEAQGRGQPQHF.

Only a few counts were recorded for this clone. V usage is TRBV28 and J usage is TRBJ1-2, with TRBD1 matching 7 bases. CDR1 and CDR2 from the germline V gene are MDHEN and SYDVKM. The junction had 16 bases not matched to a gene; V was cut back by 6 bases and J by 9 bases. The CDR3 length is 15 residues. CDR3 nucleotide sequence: TGTGCCAGCAGGACCGTACAGGGGATGACTTTTAGCTACACCTTC. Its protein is CASRTVQGMTFSYTF.

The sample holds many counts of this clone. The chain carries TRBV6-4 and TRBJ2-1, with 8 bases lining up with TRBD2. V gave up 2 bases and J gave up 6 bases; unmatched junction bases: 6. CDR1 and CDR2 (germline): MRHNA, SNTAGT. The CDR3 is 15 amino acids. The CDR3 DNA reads TGTGCCAGCAGTGACGAACTAGCGGTACCCAATGAGCAGTTCTTC. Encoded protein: CASSDELAVPNEQFF.

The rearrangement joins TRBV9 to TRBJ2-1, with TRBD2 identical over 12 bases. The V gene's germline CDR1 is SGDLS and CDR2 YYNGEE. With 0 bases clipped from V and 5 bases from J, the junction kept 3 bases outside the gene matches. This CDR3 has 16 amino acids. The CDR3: CASSVGLAGADNEQFF. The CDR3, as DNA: TGTGCCAGCAGCGTAGGACTAGCGGGAGCCGACAATGAGCAGTTCTTC. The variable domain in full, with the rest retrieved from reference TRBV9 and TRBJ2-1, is DSGVTQTPKHLITATGQRVTLRCSPRSGDLSVYWYQQSLDQGLQFLIQYYNGEERAKGNILERFSAQQFPDLHSELNLSSLELGDSALYFCASSVGLAGADNEQFFGPGTRLTVL.

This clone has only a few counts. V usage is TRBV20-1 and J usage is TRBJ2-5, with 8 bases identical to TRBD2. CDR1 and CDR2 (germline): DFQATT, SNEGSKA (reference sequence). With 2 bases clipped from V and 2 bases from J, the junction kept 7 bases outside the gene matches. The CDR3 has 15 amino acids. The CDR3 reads CSARPSAGGQETQYF. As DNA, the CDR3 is TGCAGTGCTAGACCCTCGGCGGGGGGTCAAGAGACCCAGTACTTC.

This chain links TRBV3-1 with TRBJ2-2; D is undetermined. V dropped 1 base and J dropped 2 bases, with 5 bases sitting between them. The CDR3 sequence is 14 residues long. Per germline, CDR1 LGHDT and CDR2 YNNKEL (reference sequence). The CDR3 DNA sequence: TGTGCCAGCAGCCAAGGAATCAACACCGGGGAGCTGTTTTTT. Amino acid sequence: CASSQGINTGELFF.

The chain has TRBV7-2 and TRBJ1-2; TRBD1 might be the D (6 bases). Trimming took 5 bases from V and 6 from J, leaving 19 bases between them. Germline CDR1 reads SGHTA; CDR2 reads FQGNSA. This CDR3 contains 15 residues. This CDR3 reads CASSPRGGSFNGYTF. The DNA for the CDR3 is TGTGCCAGCAGCCCGAGGGGGGGTTCCTTCAATGGCTACACCTTC. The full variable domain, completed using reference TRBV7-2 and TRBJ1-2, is GAGVSQSPSNKVTEKGKDVELRCDPISGHTALYWYRQSLGQGLEFLIYFQGNSAPDKSGLPSDRFSAERTGGSVSTLTIQRTQQEDSAVYLCASSPRGGSFNGYTFGSGTRLTVV.

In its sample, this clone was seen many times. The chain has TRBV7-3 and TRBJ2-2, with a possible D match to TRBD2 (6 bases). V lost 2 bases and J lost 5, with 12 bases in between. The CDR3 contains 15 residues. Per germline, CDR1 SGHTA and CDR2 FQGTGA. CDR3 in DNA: TGTGCCAGCAGCTTAGACAGTGGGGGGACCGGGGAGCTGTTTTTT. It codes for CASSLDSGGTGELFF. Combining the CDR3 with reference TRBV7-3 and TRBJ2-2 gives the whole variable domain GAGVSQTPSNKVTEKGKYVELRCDPISGHTALYWYRQSLGQGPEFLIYFQGTGAADDSGLPNDRFFAVRPEGSVSTLKIQRTERGDSAVYLCASSLDSGGTGELFFGEGSRLTVL.

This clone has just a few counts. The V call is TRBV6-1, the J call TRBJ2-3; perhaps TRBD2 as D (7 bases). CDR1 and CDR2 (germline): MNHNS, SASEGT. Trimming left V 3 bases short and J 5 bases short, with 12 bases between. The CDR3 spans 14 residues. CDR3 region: CASSDRGGRDTQYF. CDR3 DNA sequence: TGTGCCAGCAGTGACAGGGGAGGGAGAGATACGCAGTATTTT.

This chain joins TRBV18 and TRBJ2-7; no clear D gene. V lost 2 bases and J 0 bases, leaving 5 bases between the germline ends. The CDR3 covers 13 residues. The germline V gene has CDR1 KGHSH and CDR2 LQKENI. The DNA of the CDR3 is TGTGCCAGCTCACCAACCAGCTCCTACGAGCAGTACGTC. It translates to CASSPTSSYEQYV.

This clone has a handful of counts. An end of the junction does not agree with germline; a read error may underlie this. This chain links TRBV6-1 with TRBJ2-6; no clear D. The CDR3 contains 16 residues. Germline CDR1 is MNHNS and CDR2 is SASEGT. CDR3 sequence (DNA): TGTGCCAGCAGTCAGGACGGTGCCTCTGTGGCCAACGTCCTGACTTTC. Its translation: CASSQDGASVANVLTF.

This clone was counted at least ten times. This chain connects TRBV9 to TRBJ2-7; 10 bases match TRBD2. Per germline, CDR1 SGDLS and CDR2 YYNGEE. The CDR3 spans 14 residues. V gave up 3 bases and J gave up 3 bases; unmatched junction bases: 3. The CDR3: CASSASGSNYEQYF. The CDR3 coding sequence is TGTGCCAGCAGCGCTAGCGGGAGTAACTACGAGCAGTACTTC.

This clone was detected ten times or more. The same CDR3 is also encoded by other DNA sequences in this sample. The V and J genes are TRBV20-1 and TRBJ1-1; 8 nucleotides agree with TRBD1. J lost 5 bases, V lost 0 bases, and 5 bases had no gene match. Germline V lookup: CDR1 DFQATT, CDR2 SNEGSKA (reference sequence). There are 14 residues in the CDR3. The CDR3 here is CSARDGDRKTEAFF. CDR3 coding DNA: TGCAGTGCTAGAGACGGGGACAGGAAGACTGAAGCTTTCTTT.

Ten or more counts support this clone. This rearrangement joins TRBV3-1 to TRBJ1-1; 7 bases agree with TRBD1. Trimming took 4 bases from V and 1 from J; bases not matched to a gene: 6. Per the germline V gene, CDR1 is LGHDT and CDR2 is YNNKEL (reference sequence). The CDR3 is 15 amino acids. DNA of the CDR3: TGTGCCAGCAGCCGCTCGAGACAGGGGAACACTGAAGCTTTCTTT. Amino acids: CASSRSRQGNTEAFF. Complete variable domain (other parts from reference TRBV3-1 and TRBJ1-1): DTAVSQTPKYLVTQMGNDKSIKCEQNLGHDTMYWYKQDSKKFLKIMFSYNNKELIINETVPNRFSPKSPDKAHLNLHINSLELGDSAVYFCASSRSRQGNTEAFFGQGTRLTVV.

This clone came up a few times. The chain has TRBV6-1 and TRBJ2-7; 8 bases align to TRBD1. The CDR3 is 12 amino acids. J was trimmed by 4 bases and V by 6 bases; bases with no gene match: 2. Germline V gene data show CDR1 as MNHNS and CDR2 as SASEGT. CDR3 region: CASSRQGYEQYF. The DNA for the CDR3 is TGTGCCAGCAGCCGACAGGGGTACGAGCAGTACTTC.

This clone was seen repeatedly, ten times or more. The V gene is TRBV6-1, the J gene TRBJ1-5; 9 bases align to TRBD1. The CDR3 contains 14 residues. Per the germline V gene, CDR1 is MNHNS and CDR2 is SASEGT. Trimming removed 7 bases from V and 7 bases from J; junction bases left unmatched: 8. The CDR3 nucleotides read TGTGCCAGCAATTCACGACAGGGGGAACAGCCCCAGCATTTT. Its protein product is CASNSRQGEQPQHF.

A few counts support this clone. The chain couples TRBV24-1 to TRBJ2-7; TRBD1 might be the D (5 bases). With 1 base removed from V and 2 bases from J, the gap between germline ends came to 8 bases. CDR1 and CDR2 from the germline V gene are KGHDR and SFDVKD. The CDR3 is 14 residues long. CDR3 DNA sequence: TGTGCCACCAGTGATTTCAGGGTCCCCTACGAGCAGTACTTC. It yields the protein CATSDFRVPYEQYF.

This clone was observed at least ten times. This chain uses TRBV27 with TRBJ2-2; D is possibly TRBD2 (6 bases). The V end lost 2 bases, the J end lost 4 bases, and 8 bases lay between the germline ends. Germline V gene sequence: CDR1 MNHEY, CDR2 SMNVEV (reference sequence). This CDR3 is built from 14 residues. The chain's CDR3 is CASSLRRGTGELFF. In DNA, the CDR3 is TGTGCCAGCAGTTTAAGGCGGGGCACCGGGGAGCTGTTTTTT.

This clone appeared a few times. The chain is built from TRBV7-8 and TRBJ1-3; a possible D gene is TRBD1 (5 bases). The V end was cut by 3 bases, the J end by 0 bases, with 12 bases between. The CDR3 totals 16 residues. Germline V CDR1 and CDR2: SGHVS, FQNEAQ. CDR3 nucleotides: TGTGCCAGCAGCTTTGATCCGGGACCCTCTGGAAACACCATATATTTT. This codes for CASSFDPGPSGNTIYF.

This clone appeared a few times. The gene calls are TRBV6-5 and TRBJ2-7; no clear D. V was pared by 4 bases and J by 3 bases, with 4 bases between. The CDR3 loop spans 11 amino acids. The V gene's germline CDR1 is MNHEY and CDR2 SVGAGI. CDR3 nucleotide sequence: TGTGCCAGCAGTTGGAACTACGAGCAGTACTTC. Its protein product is CASSWNYEQYF.

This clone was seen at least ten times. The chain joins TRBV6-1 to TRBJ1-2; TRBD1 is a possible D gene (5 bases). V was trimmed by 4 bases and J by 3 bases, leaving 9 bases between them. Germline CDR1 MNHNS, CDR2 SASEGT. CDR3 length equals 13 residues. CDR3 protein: CASSADSYYGYTF. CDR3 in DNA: TGTGCCAGCAGTGCAGACAGCTACTATGGCTACACCTTC.

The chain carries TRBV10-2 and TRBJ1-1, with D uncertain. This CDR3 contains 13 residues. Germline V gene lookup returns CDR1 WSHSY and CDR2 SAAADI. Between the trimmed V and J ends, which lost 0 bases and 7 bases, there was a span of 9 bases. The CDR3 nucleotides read TGCGCCAGCAGTGAGTCGTCGGCTGGTGAAGCTTTCTTT. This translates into CASSESSAGEAFF.

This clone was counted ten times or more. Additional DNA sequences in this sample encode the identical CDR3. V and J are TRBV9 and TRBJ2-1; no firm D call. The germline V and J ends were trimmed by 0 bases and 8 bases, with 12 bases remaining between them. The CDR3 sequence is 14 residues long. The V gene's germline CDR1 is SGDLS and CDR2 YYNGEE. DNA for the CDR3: TGTGCCAGCAGCGTAGTCTCCGGTGGGGATGAGCAGTTCTTC. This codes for CASSVVSGGDEQFF.

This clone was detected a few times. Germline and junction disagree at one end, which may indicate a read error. CDR3 in DNA: TGTAGCGTTGGGACAGGGGTATCGAAAGATCAGTACTTC. Amino acids: CSVGTGVSKDQYF. The chain couples TRBV29-1 to TRBJ2-7, with 10 positions matching TRBD1. Germline values: CDR1 SQVTM, CDR2 ANQGSEA. There are 13 residues in the CDR3.

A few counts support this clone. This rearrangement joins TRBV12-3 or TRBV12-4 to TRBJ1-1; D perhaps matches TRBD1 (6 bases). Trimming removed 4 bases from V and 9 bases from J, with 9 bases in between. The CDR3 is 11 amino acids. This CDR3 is CASSSQGQAFF. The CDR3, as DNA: TGTGCCAGCAGTTCACAGGGTCAAGCTTTCTTT.

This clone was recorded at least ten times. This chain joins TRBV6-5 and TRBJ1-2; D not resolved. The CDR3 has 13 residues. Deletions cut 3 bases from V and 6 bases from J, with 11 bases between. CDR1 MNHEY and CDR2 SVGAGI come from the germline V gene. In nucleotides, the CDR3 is TGTGCCAGCAGTTATCTGGGGAACGATGGCTACACCTTC. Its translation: CASSYLGNDGYTF.